The 29 T cell receptor beta chains below come from one sample, sequenced in a study of CD8 T cells in ankylosing spondylitis. TCRdb reanalysed the 5' RACE reads using MiXCR and keeps one entry per CDR3 protein. The sample includes about 210,000 distinct CDR3 sequences, under 8.5% of them seen just once. The sequenced material came from blood, either unsorted or a sorted T cell fraction (not recorded which). Receptors originate from a female donor with ankylosing spondylitis or in good health (not recorded which).

This clonotype was detected many times. The chain employs TRBV6-6 and TRBJ1-1; D might be TRBD1 (6 bases). The germline CDR1 and CDR2 sequences are MNHNY and SVGAGI (reference sequence). V dropped 11 bases and J dropped 5 bases, with 12 bases sitting between them. This CDR3 region has 11 residues. The CDR3 DNA is TGTGCCGTGGCAGGGGTTACTGAAGCTTTCTTT. This encodes CAVAGVTEAFF.

This clonotype was seen ten or more times. This chain joins TRBV15 and TRBJ2-7, with D perhaps matching TRBD1 or TRBD2 (5 bases each). The CDR3 runs to 15 residues. CDR1 and CDR2 (germline): LNHNV, YYDKDF (reference sequence). V was clipped by 4 bases and J by 3 bases, with 16 bases between them. The CDR3 here is CATSKLTAVSYEQYF. The CDR3 nucleotides are TGTGCCACCAGCAAGTTGACAGCGGTCAGCTACGAGCAGTACTTC.

The rearrangement joins TRBV30 to TRBJ1-3; no firm D call. Deletions cut 0 bases from V and 2 bases from J, with 11 bases between. The germline gives CDR1 GTSNPN, CDR2 SVGIG (reference sequence). The CDR3 spans 15 residues. CDR3 loop: CAWSVFPDAGNTIYF. The CDR3, as DNA: TGTGCCTGGAGTGTATTCCCCGACGCTGGAAACACCATATATTTT.

At least ten counts were recorded for this clonotype. This chain links TRBV28 with TRBJ2-1, with 8 bases fitting TRBD2. The CDR3 extends over 16 amino acids. V dropped 5 bases and J dropped 0; count of bases not matched to a gene: 6. Germline CDR1 is MDHEN and CDR2 is SYDVKM. The CDR3 protein is CASSPIAGSSYNEQFF. The CDR3 region has the DNA TGTGCCAGCAGTCCCATAGCGGGGAGCTCCTACAATGAGCAGTTCTTC.

This chain uses TRBV7-7 with TRBJ2-1, with D possibly called TRBD1 or TRBD2 (6 bases each). The V end was cut by 2 bases, the J end by 9 bases, with 14 bases between. CDR1 and CDR2 from the germline V gene are SSHAT and FNYEAQ (reference sequence). The CDR3 covers 14 residues. This chain's CDR3 is CASSLFRPGAEQFF. DNA of the CDR3: TGTGCCAGCAGCTTATTTAGGCCGGGGGCTGAGCAGTTCTTC.

This clonotype was detected many times. The chain is built from TRBV12-5 and TRBJ2-1; 10 positions match TRBD1. The germline V gene has CDR1 LGHNT and CDR2 FRNRAP. Unmatched junction bases numbered 4, after V lost 7 bases and J lost 4 bases. This CDR3 comprises 14 residues. The CDR3 loop is CASVPGQGYNEQFF. The CDR3 DNA is TGTGCTAGTGTTCCGGGACAGGGGTACAATGAGCAGTTCTTC.

This clonotype was detected ten times or more. The V gene is TRBV3-1, the J gene TRBJ1-2; the D is unclear. This CDR3 contains 13 residues. The V end lost 4 bases, the J end lost 3 bases, and 9 bases lay between the germline ends. Germline V gene sequence: CDR1 LGHDT, CDR2 YNNKEL (reference sequence). The CDR3 is CASSPTLDYGYTF. The CDR3 DNA follows: TGTGCCAGCAGCCCTACCCTGGACTATGGCTACACCTTC.

This clonotype was detected ten times or more. V is TRBV20-1 and J is TRBJ2-7, with 8 nucleotides matching TRBD2. The CDR3 runs 14 residues. Germline CDR1 DFQATT, CDR2 SNEGSKA (reference sequence). With 7 bases clipped from V and 3 bases from J, the junction kept 11 bases outside the gene matches. CDR3 bases: TGCAGTGTCTCCCGAGCGGGAGATTACTACGAGCAGTACTTC. Translating it yields CSVSRAGDYYEQYF.

This clonotype appeared a few times. The chain employs TRBV11-2 and TRBJ2-3; D is unresolved. The V and J ends lost 0 bases and 6 bases respectively, with 10 bases between them. The germline V gene has CDR1 SGHAT and CDR2 FQNNGV. The length of the CDR3 is 14 residues. DNA of the CDR3: TGTGCCAGCAGCTTAGACCTGCGGACGGATACGCAGTATTTT. Translation: CASSLDLRTDTQYF.

This clonotype was found many times. The rearrangement uses TRBV15 and TRBJ2-1, with TRBD2 matching 9 bases. CDR3 length: 19 amino acids. V gave up 5 bases and J gave up 0 bases; unmatched junction bases: 14. CDR1 is LNHNV and CDR2 is YYDKDF in the germline V gene (reference sequence). The CDR3 protein is CATSFPLAGGTSSYNEQFF. CDR3 DNA sequence: TGTGCCACCAGCTTCCCCCTCGCGGGAGGGACAAGCTCCTACAATGAGCAGTTCTTC.

There are many counts of this clonotype. V usage is TRBV15 and J usage is TRBJ1-3; 7 bases are a match to TRBD1. From germline, CDR1 is LNHNV and CDR2 YYDKDF (reference sequence). This CDR3 comprises 15 residues. Trimming at V came to 0 bases and at J to 7 bases, leaving 6 bases not matched to a gene. For the CDR3, the DNA is TGTGCCACCAGCAGAGATTTGAGCAGGGGGAACACCATATATTTT. Residues: CATSRDLSRGNTIYF.

This clonotype was counted many times. The chain combines TRBV28 with TRBJ2-5, with D uncertain. Trimming stripped 6 bases from V and 7 bases from J, with 12 bases between. Looked up from germline, CDR1 is MDHEN and CDR2 is SYDVKM. The CDR3 is 12 residues long. CDR3 DNA: TGTGCCAGCAGACCCAGCCCCGGGACCCAGTACTTC. Translating gives CASRPSPGTQYF.

This clonotype was seen repeatedly, ten times or more. This sequence joins TRBV12-3 or TRBV12-4 and TRBJ2-3; the match to TRBD1 covers 8 bases. Losses at the gene ends were 3 bases for V and 2 bases for J; bases not matched to a gene: 7. CDR3 length equals 16 residues. The CDR3 region has the DNA TGTGCCAGCAGTTTCAGGACAGGGAACCCCACAGATACGCAGTATTTT. It encodes CASSFRTGNPTDTQYF.

This clonotype was seen repeatedly, ten times or more. This chain joins TRBV6-2 or TRBV6-3 and TRBJ2-7, with D possibly being TRBD2 (6 bases). Germline V lookup: CDR1 MNHEY, CDR2 SVGEGT. The CDR3 extends over 13 amino acids. Trimming took off 6 bases at V and 2 bases at J, with 11 bases between the two ends. The CDR3 DNA reads TGTGCCAGCAGGCGGGACGTGACCTACGAGCAGTACTTC. Translation gives CASRRDVTYEQYF.

This clonotype was counted many times. The chain is built from TRBV6-1 and TRBJ1-1; D is ambiguous. CDR1 and CDR2 (germline): MNHNS, SASEGT. The CDR3 runs to 13 residues. V lost 6 bases, J lost 0 bases, and 8 bases lay in between. CDR3 loop: CASRREVNTEAFF. The DNA for the CDR3 is TGTGCCAGCAGAAGAGAAGTGAACACTGAAGCTTTCTTT.

With respect to this clonotype: This may stem from a read error, because a much larger clone lies one nucleotide away. The chain has TRBV20-1 and TRBJ2-7, with D perhaps matching TRBD1 (6 bases). The CDR3 length is 19 residues. Germline V lookup: CDR1 DFQATT, CDR2 SNEGSKA (reference sequence). CDR3 in DNA: TGCTGTGCTATCACGTTGTGGCCGGACAGTGCCTCCTTATCCTACGAGCAGTACTTC. It is translated as CCAITLWPDSASLSYEQYF.

In its sample, this clonotype was seen many times. The chain joins TRBV27 to TRBJ2-5, with a weak D call TRBD1 (6 bases). The germline V gene has CDR1 MNHEY and CDR2 SMNVEV (reference sequence). Deletions cut 4 bases from V and 3 bases from J, with 21 bases between. The CDR3 consists of 17 residues. CDR3 sequence: CASSSGQNHLLKETQYF. The CDR3 region has the DNA TGTGCCAGCAGTTCTGGACAGAACCACCTTCTCAAAGAGACCCAGTACTTC.

Ten or more counts support this clonotype. The CDR3 sequence: CSVRGGYNEQFF. CDR3 coding DNA: TGCAGCGTTAGGGGGGGCTACAATGAGCAGTTCTTC. The J gene is TRBJ2-1, the V gene TRBV29-1; D is perhaps TRBD2 (7 bases). CDR3 length: 12 amino acids. The V end was cut by 5 bases, the J end by 3 bases, with 8 bases between. Germline CDR1 is SQVTM and CDR2 is ANQGSEA.

The sample holds many counts of this clonotype. The J gene is TRBJ2-3, the V gene TRBV13; D might be TRBD2 (6 bases). This CDR3 spans 15 amino acids. Germline V lookup: CDR1 PRHDT, CDR2 FYEKMQ (reference sequence). The V and J ends lost 5 bases and 0 bases respectively, with 12 bases between them. In DNA, the CDR3 is TGTGCCAGCAGCGTTAGCGGTCCTAGCACAGATACGCAGTATTTT. This codes for CASSVSGPSTDTQYF.

A remark on this clonotype: A much larger clone is a single base away; this may be a read error. The chain uses TRBV6-6 and TRBJ2-7; D call uncertain. This CDR3 spans 11 amino acids. Germline V gives CDR1 MNHNY, CDR2 SVGAGI (reference sequence). CDR3 sequence: CAGSYSEEQYF. The CDR3 bases are TGTGCCGGCAGTTACTCAGAAGAGCAGTACTTC.

This clonotype was seen at least ten times. This chain joins TRBV7-9 and TRBJ2-1; 7 bases are shared with TRBD1. The CDR3 is 14 residues long. Germline V gives CDR1 SEHNR, CDR2 FQNEAQ (reference sequence). Trimming removed 1 base from V and 14 bases from J; junction bases left unmatched: 11. CDR3 DNA: TGTGCCAGCAGCTTAGGTTCCTATGACAGGGAGAAGTTCTTC. Translating gives CASSLGSYDREKFF. The variable domain in full, completed from reference TRBV7-9 and TRBJ2-1, reads DTGVSQNPRHKITKRGQNVTFRCDPISEHNRLYWYRQTLGQGPEFLTYFQNEAQLEKSRLLSDRFSAERPKGSFSTLEIQRTEQGDSAMYLCASSLGSYDREKFFGPGTRLTVL.

At least ten counts were recorded for this clonotype. CDR3 in DNA: TGTGCCAGCAGCTTGGTTGGGGGAGGCGGCTACACCTTC. It encodes CASSLVGGGGYTF. The chain carries TRBV5-5 and TRBJ1-2; D might be TRBD1 (5 bases). The V gene's germline CDR1 is SGHKS and CDR2 YYEKEE (reference sequence). CDR3 length: 13 residues. The V end was cut by 0 bases, the J end by 8 bases, with 11 bases between.

This clonotype was seen repeatedly, ten times or more. The chain joins TRBV20-1 to TRBJ2-7; 12 bases line up with TRBD2. The CDR3 sequence is 14 residues long. With V trimmed by 1 base and J by 4 bases, 2 bases remained unmatched. Germline V gene data show CDR1 as DFQATT and CDR2 as SNEGSKA (reference sequence). The CDR3 sequence: CSARATSGRYEQYF. The DNA for the CDR3 is TGCAGTGCTAGAGCCACTAGCGGGAGGTACGAGCAGTACTTC.

In this sample, this clonotype turned up many times. The rearrangement joins TRBV5-1 to TRBJ2-1, with 10 bases fitting TRBD2. CDR3 size: 16 residues. From germline, CDR1 is SGHRS and CDR2 YFSETQ. V was pared by 7 bases and J by 8 bases, with 15 bases of the junction left unmatched. This CDR3 is CASGSGTSAGVDEQFF. CDR3 sequence (DNA): TGCGCCAGCGGCTCCGGGACTAGCGCCGGAGTCGATGAGCAGTTCTTC.

This clonotype has a count of ten or more. The chain joins TRBV5-1 to TRBJ2-7, with no clear D. Trimming stripped 3 bases from V and 3 bases from J, with 13 bases between. This CDR3 spans 14 amino acids. The germline CDR1 and CDR2 sequences are SGHRS and YFSETQ. CDR3 DNA: TGCGCCAGCAGCTCCCTAAACGTAAACTACGAGCAGTACTTC. Protein: CASSSLNVNYEQYF.

With respect to this clonotype: A single base separates this from a much larger clone, so it may be a read error. The CDR3 does not end in the conserved phenylalanine or tryptophan, so this is likely a read error. The chain couples TRBV12-3 or TRBV12-4 to TRBJ2-1, with TRBD2 matching over 10 bases. The CDR3 covers 16 residues. The trim removed 3 bases at V and 3 bases at J, leaving 5 bases unmatched. The CDR3 bases are TGTGCCAGCAGTTTTAGGCGACTAGCGGGCTACAATGAGCAGTTCCTC. It translates to CASSFRRLAGYNEQFL.

The table lists this clonotype with many counts. V usage is TRBV5-1 and J usage is TRBJ2-7, with 9 bases fitting TRBD1. Per germline, CDR1 SGHRS and CDR2 YFSETQ. The CDR3 totals 15 residues. V was pared by 3 bases and J by 7 bases, with 11 bases of the junction left unmatched. CDR3 bases: TGCGCCAGCAGCTCCACTCCGGGACAGGGAGGAGAGCAGTACTTC. This sequence encodes CASSSTPGQGGEQYF.

This clonotype was detected ten times or more. This chain links TRBV7-2 with TRBJ2-5; D might be TRBD1 (6 bases). The V gene lost 2 bases and the J gene lost 3 bases, with 19 bases spanning the gap. The CDR3 has 17 residues. The germline CDR1 and CDR2 sequences are SGHTA and FQGNSA. CDR3 nucleotides: TGTGCCAGCAGCTTACTTACAGGGTATCCTCCGAAAGAGACCCAGTACTTC. Its protein product is CASSLLTGYPPKETQYF.

This clonotype was counted only a few times. The chain uses TRBV3-1 and TRBJ2-6, with D possibly matching TRBD1 (6 bases). Germline loops: CDR1 LGHDT, CDR2 YNNKEL (reference sequence). The CDR3 has 18 amino acids. V lost 6 bases, J lost 1 base, and 19 bases lay in between. CDR3: CASSAYADSYSGANVLTF. For the CDR3, the DNA is TGTGCCAGCAGTGCATATGCGGACAGCTATTCTGGGGCCAACGTCCTGACTTTC.